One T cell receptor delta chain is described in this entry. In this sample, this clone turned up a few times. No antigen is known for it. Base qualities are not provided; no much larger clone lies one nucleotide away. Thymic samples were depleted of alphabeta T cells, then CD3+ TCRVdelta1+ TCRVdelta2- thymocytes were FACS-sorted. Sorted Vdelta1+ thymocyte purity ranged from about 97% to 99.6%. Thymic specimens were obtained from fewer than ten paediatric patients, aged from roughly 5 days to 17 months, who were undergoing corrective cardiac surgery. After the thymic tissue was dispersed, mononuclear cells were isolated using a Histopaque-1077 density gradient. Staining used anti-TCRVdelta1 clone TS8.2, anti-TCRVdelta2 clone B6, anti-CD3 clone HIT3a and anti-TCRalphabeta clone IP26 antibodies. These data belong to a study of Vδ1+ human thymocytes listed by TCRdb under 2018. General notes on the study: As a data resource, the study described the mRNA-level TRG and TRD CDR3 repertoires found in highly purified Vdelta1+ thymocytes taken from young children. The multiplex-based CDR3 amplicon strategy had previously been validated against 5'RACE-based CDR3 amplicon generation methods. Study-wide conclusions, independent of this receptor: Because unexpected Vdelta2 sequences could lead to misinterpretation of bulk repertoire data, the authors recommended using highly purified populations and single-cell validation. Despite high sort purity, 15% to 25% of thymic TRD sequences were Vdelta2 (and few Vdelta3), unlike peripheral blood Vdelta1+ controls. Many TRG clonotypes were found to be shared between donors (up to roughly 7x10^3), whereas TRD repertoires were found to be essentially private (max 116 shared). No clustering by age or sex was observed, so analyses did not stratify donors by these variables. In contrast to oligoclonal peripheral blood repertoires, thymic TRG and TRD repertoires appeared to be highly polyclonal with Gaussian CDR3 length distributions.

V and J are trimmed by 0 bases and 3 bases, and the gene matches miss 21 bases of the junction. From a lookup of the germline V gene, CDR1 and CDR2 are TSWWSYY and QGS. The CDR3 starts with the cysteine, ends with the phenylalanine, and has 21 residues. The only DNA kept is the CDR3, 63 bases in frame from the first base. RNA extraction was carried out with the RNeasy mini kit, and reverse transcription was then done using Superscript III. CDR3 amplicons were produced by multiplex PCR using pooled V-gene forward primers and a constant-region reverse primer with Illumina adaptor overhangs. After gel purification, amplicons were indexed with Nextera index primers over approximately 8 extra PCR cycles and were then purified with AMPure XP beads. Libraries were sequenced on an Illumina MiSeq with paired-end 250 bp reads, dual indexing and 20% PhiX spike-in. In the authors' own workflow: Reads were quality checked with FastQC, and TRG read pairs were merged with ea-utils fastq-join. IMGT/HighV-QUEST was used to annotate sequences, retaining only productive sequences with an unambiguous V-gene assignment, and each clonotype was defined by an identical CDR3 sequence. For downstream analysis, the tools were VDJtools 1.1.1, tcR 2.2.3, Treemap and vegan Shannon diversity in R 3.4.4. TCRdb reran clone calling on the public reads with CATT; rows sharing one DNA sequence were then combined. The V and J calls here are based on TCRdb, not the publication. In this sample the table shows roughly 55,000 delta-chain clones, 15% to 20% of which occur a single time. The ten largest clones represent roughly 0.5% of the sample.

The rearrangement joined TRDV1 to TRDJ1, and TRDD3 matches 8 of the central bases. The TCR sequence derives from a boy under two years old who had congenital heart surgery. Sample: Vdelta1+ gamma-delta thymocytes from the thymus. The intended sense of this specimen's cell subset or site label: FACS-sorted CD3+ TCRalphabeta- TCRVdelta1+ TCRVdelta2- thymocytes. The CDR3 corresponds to CALGELTLLPHHLGGSDKLIF. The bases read TGTGCTCTTGGGGAACTAACCCTCCTACCCCACCATCTTGGGGGATCCGATAAACTCATCTTT.